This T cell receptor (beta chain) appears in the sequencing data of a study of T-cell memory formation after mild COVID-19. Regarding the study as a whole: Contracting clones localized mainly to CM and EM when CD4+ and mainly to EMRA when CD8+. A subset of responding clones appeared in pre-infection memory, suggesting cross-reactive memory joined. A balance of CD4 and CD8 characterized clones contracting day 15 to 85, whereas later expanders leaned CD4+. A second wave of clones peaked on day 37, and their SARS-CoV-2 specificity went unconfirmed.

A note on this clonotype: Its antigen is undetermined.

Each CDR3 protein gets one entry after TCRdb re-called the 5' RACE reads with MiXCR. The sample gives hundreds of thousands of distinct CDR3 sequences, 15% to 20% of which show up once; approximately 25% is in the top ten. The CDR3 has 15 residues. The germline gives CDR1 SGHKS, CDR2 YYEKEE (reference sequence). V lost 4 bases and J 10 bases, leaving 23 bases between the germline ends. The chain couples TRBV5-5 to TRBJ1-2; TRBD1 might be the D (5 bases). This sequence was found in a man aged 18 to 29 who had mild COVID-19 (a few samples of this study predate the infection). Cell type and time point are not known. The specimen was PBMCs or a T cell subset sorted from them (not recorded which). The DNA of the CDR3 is TGTGCCAGCAGCCTCCTCGACAGACCACGGAACCCCTACACCTTC. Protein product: CASSLLDRPRNPYTF.